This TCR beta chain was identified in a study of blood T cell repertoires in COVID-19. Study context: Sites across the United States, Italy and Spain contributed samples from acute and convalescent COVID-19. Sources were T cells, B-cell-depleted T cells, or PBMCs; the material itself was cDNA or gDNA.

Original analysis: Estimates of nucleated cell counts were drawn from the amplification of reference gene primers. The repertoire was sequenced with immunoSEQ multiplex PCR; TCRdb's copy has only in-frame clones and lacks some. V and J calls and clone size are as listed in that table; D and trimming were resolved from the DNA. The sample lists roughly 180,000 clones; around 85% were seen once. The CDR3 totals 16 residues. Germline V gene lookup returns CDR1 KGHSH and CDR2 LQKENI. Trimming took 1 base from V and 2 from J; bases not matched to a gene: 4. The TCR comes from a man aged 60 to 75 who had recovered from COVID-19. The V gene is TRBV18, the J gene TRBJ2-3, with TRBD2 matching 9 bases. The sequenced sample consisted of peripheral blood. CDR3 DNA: TGTGCCAGCTCACCACAAGCGGGGGGCCCCACAGATACGCAGTATTTT. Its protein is CASSPQAGGPTDTQYF.